The next 10 T cell receptor beta chains were all read from a single sample in a study of pediatric ulcerative colitis. Method: immunoSEQ multiplex PCR; TCRdb's copy keeps in-frame clones and lacks some. Among roughly 14,000 clones listed, about nine tenths were seen once. The sample taken for sequencing was blood. The receptors were sampled from a boy between 10 and 17 years old with moderate ulcerative colitis.

The V gene is TRBV11-3, the J gene TRBJ1-1; D ambiguous. The CDR3 has 15 amino acids. Trimming cost V 5 bases and J 0 bases, with 13 bases left between them. Germline V lookup: CDR1 SGHNT, CDR2 YENEEA. CDR3 loop: CASSATPGMNTEAFF. Written as DNA, the CDR3 is TGTGCCAGCAGCGCCACTCCGGGTATGAACACTGAAGCTTTCTTT.

The CDR3 region has the DNA TGTGCCAGCAGCGAACGGGGGACTAGCTACGACTACGAGCAGTACTTC. Translation gives CASSERGTSYDYEQYF. The V call is TRBV7-8, the J call TRBJ2-7; 9 bases align to TRBD2. In germline, CDR1 is SGHVS, CDR2 FQNEAQ. The trim removed 5 bases at V and 3 bases at J, leaving 11 bases unmatched. This CDR3 comprises 16 residues. The whole variable domain, remainder taken from reference TRBV7-8 and TRBJ2-7, is GAGVSQSPRYKVAKRGQDVALRCDPISGHVSLFWYQQALGQGPEFLTYFQNEAQLDKSGLPSDRFFAERPEGSVSTLKIQRTQQEDSAVYLCASSERGTSYDYEQYFGPGTRLTVT.

The V gene is TRBV28, the J gene TRBJ1-5; 10 nucleotides match TRBD1. With 6 bases clipped from V and 2 bases from J, the junction kept 7 bases outside the gene matches. The CDR3 extends over 16 amino acids. Per the germline V gene, CDR1 is MDHEN and CDR2 is SYDVKM. This chain's CDR3 is CASRPAGTGGNQPQHF. CDR3 nucleotides: TGTGCCAGCAGGCCTGCCGGGACAGGGGGCAATCAGCCCCAGCATTTT.

The genes are TRBV6-5 and TRBJ1-2; D perhaps matches TRBD1 (6 bases). The CDR3 runs 13 residues. Trimming took off 6 bases at V and 4 bases at J, with 12 bases between the two ends. Per germline, CDR1 MNHEY and CDR2 SVGAGI. CDR3 nucleotide sequence: TGTGCCAGCAGGGGGGGCTCTGGCTATGGCTACACCTTC. This codes for CASRGGSGYGYTF.

This clone was counted only a few times. This rearrangement joins TRBV28 to TRBJ2-7; D remains ambiguous. V gave up 4 bases and J gave up 3 bases, with 7 bases separating them. The CDR3 consists of 12 residues. Germline V lookup: CDR1 MDHEN, CDR2 SYDVKM. CDR3: CASSWGFYEQYF. DNA for the CDR3: TGTGCCAGCAGTTGGGGTTTCTACGAGCAGTACTTC.

V usage is TRBV2 and J usage is TRBJ1-4; 9 bases line up with TRBD1. The trim removed 7 bases at V and 8 bases at J, leaving 14 bases unmatched. CDR1 is SNHLY and CDR2 is FYNNEI in the germline V gene. This CDR3 region has 16 residues. Here the CDR3 reads CASKSGTGNPQEKLFF. The CDR3 bases are TGTGCCAGCAAATCCGGGACAGGGAATCCGCAGGAAAAACTGTTTTTT.

V is TRBV5-1 and J is TRBJ1-1; no firm D call. This CDR3 contains 15 residues. Trimming pared 4 bases from V and 0 bases from J, leaving 13 bases between. Germline V lookup: CDR1 SGHRS, CDR2 YFSETQ. The CDR3 is CASSIEQSLNTEAFF. In DNA, the CDR3 is TGCGCCAGCAGCATTGAACAGAGCTTGAACACTGAAGCTTTCTTT.

The rearrangement joins TRBV5-1 to TRBJ2-2; 9 nucleotides line up with TRBD1. Per the germline V gene, CDR1 is SGHRS and CDR2 is YFSETQ. V lost 2 bases and J lost 5; bases outside the gene matches: 1. There are 14 residues in the CDR3. For the CDR3, the DNA is TGCGCCAGCAGCTTTGGGACAGGGACCGGGGAGCTGTTTTTT. It specifies CASSFGTGTGELFF.

The chain has TRBV27 and TRBJ1-5, with D perhaps matching TRBD1 (5 bases). CDR1 is MNHEY, CDR2 SMNVEV, per germline (reference sequence). The length of the CDR3 is 15 residues. Trimming took 4 bases from V and 5 from J, leaving 15 bases between them. CDR3 residues: CASSSRDGLYQPQHF. The DNA of the CDR3 is TGTGCCAGCAGTTCCCGGGACGGCCTTTATCAGCCCCAGCATTTT.

The chain has TRBV5-4 and TRBJ1-1, with D perhaps matching TRBD1 (5 bases). The CDR3 runs 16 residues. Trimming cost V 4 bases and J 0 bases, with 16 bases left between them. From germline, CDR1 is SGHNT and CDR2 YYREEE (reference sequence). CDR3 sequence: CASSPGLFPMNTEAFF. CDR3 bases: TGTGCCAGCAGCCCGGGACTGTTCCCCATGAACACTGAAGCTTTCTTT. Together with reference TRBV5-4 and TRBJ1-1, the CDR3 gives the full variable domain: ETGVTQSPTHLIKTRGQQVTLRCSSQSGHNTVSWYQQALGQGPQFIFQYYREEENGRGNFPPRFSGLQFPNYSSELNVNALELDDSALYLCASSPGLFPMNTEAFFGQGTRLTVV.